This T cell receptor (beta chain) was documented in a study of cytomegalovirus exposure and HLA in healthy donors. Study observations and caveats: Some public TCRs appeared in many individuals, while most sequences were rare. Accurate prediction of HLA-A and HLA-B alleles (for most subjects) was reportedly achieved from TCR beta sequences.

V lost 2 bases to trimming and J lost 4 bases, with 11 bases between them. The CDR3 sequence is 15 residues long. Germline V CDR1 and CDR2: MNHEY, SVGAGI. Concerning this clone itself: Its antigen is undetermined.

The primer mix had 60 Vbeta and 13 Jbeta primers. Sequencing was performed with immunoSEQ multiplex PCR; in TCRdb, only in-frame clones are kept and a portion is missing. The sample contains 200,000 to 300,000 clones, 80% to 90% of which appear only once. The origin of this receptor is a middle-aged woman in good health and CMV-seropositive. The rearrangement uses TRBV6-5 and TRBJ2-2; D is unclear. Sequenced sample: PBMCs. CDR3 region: CASSYRSSGTGELFF. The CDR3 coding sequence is TGTGCCAGCAGTTACCGGAGTTCGGGCACCGGGGAGCTGTTTTTT.